These 23 T cell receptor beta chains came from one sample sequenced in a study of control samples from healthy donors and cancer patients (dated by TCRdb to the early 2020s). Libraries were prepared through the immunoSEQ multiplex PCR assay. TCRdb took this table from immuneACCESS and kept in-frame rearrangements with V and J called. Such tables lack part of the clones; where checked against another copy, unresolved V genes explain under half of the gap, and the rest is unexplained. The sample includes approximately 210,000 clones, with over 80% observed a single time. 1.5% to 2% of the sample belongs to the ten largest clones. The sample taken for sequencing was blood. The receptors stem from a man younger than 40 in good health.

The CDR3 DNA reads as TGTGCCAGTAGCTCCAACAAACCAGAAAACATTCAGTACTTC. Encoded protein: CASSSNKPENIQYF. V and J are TRBV19 and TRBJ2-4; D is ambiguous. This CDR3 is 14 amino acids long. Deletions cut 6 bases from V and 5 bases from J, with 14 bases between. The germline V gene has CDR1 LNHDA and CDR2 SQIVND (reference sequence).

The chain uses TRBV5-4 and TRBJ2-2; the D is unclear. Germline V CDR1 and CDR2: SGHNT, YYREEE (reference sequence). V was shortened by 1 base and J by 5 bases, with 6 bases between the two germline ends. The CDR3 is made up of 13 amino acids. Here the CDR3 reads CASSLIETGELFF. CDR3 coding DNA: TGTGCCAGCAGCTTGATCGAAACCGGGGAGCTGTTTTTT.

The chain uses TRBV5-6 and TRBJ2-7; tentatively, D is TRBD1 (6 bases). V lost 5 bases to trimming and J lost 0 bases, with 15 bases between them. The CDR3 extends over 15 amino acids. Germline CDR1 SGHDT, CDR2 YYEEEE. This CDR3 reads CASSGGPWGSYEQYF. The DNA for the CDR3 is TGTGCCAGCAGTGGGGGCCCTTGGGGCTCCTACGAGCAGTACTTC.

The V and J genes are TRBV5-1 and TRBJ2-2; 10 positions match TRBD1. V was pared by 0 bases and J by 0 bases, with 14 bases of the junction left unmatched. Per the germline V gene, CDR1 is SGHRS and CDR2 is YFSETQ. The CDR3 is 21 amino acids. Here the CDR3 reads CASSLGDRGGHWGANTGELFF. CDR3 DNA sequence: TGCGCCAGCAGCTTGGGGGACAGGGGCGGTCACTGGGGTGCGAACACCGGGGAGCTGTTTTTT.

The rearrangement joins TRBV2 to TRBJ1-3; no reliable D call. The CDR3 spans 17 residues. The ends were cut back, 3 bases at V and 0 bases at J, with 15 bases in the middle. Germline-derived CDR1 and CDR2 are SNHLY and FYNNEI. CDR3 sequence: CASSEGLGRGSGNTIYF. CDR3 bases: TGTGCCAGCAGTGAGGGCCTAGGTCGCGGCTCTGGAAACACCATATATTTT.

The V and J genes are TRBV27 and TRBJ2-7, with D tentatively TRBD2 (6 bases). The CDR3 is made up of 15 amino acids. The V and J ends lost 4 bases and 7 bases respectively, with 20 bases between them. Germline lookup yields CDR1 MNHEY and CDR2 SMNVEV (reference sequence). Here the CDR3 reads CASSSQLAWGEEQYF. The CDR3 region has the DNA TGTGCCAGCAGTTCTCAACTAGCCTGGGGGGAAGAGCAGTACTTC.

This chain links TRBV5-1 with TRBJ1-4, with 10 positions matching TRBD1. The trim removed 1 base at V and 7 bases at J, leaving 7 bases unmatched. The CDR3 length is 16 residues. Germline V gene data show CDR1 as SGHRS and CDR2 as YFSETQ. The CDR3 region is CASSLSRGDRGEKLFF. The CDR3 DNA is TGCGCCAGCAGCTTGTCGCGGGGGGACAGGGGTGAAAAACTGTTTTTT. The full variable domain, completed using reference TRBV5-1 and TRBJ1-4, is KAGVTQTPRYLIKTRGQQVTLSCSPISGHRSVSWYQQTPGQGLQFLFEYFSETQRNKGNFPGRFSGRQFSNSRSEMNVSTLELGDSALYLCASSLSRGDRGEKLFFGSGTQLSVL.

This chain links TRBV3-1 (or the pseudogene TRBV3-2) with TRBJ2-1; D is unclear. This CDR3 region has 14 residues. The V gene lost 0 bases and the J gene lost 10 bases, with 13 bases spanning the gap. Germline CDR1 reads LGHDT; CDR2 reads YNNKEL (reference sequence). Written as DNA, the CDR3 is TGTGCCAGCAGCCAAGATAGGTCAATCAGAGAGCAGTTCTTC. Protein: CASSQDRSIREQFF.

The chain joins TRBV24-1 to TRBJ1-2; D perhaps matches TRBD1 (5 bases). This CDR3 spans 13 amino acids. Germline CDR1 reads KGHDR; CDR2 reads SFDVKD. The ends were cut back, 4 bases at V and 4 bases at J, with 9 bases in the middle. CDR3 bases: TGTGCCACCAGTGACAGTGACAGCTATGGCTACACCTTC. Its protein product is CATSDSDSYGYTF.

This chain uses TRBV27 with TRBJ2-3, with a weak D call TRBD1 (6 bases). The CDR3 totals 15 residues. The germline V gene encodes CDR1 MNHEY and CDR2 SMNVEV (reference sequence). V was pared by 2 bases and J by 5 bases, with 14 bases between. The CDR3 DNA follows: TGTGCCAGCAGTTTAGGACAGCGGACAAGAGATACGCAGTATTTT. It specifies CASSLGQRTRDTQYF.

The chain is built from TRBV7-3 and TRBJ2-1; either TRBD1 or TRBD2 may supply D (5 bases each). Trimming stripped 6 bases from V and 9 bases from J, with 18 bases between. Germline loops: CDR1 SGHTA, CDR2 FQGTGA. The CDR3 spans 14 residues. Written as DNA, the CDR3 is TGTGCCAGCAGTCGGGTAGGGACGGGGTCTGAGCAGTTCTTC. It yields the protein CASSRVGTGSEQFF.

The chain employs TRBV7-9 and TRBJ1-1; TRBD1 aligns across 7 bases. Per the germline V gene, CDR1 is SEHNR and CDR2 is FQNEAQ (reference sequence). The CDR3 extends over 12 amino acids. The J segment lost 12 bases and the V segment lost 1 base, leaving 5 bases of the junction unmatched. CDR3 DNA: TGTGCCAGCAGCTTAGGCGACAGGGAGTCTTTCTTT. This encodes CASSLGDRESFF.

J is TRBJ2-3 and V is TRBV6-6, with D perhaps given as TRBD1 or TRBD2 (5 bases each). CDR3 size: 15 residues. V gave up 0 bases and J gave up 7 bases, with 14 bases separating them. The germline CDR1 and CDR2 sequences are MNHNY and SVGAGI (reference sequence). The CDR3 spells CASSYSSGREHTQYF. CDR3 sequence (DNA): TGTGCCAGCAGTTACTCGTCAGGGAGAGAACATACGCAGTATTTT.

V and J are TRBV4-1 and TRBJ2-1; D is possibly TRBD1 (5 bases). The germline CDR1 and CDR2 sequences are MGHRA and YSYEKL. This CDR3 region has 15 residues. V lost 3 bases to trimming and J lost 4 bases, with 13 bases between them. CDR3 sequence reads: CASSHQGLGYNEQFF. In nucleotides, the CDR3 is TGCGCCAGCAGCCACCAGGGCCTAGGGTACAATGAGCAGTTCTTC.

This clone was seen only a few times. The chain carries TRBV7-9 and TRBJ2-3, with 7 bases matching TRBD1. CDR3 size: 14 residues. Looked up from germline, CDR1 is SEHNR and CDR2 is FQNEAQ (reference sequence). Germline trimming cut 5 bases from V and 4 bases from J; bases unmatched to any gene: 6. CDR3 bases: TGTGCCAGCAGCGACAGGGAACGGTCAGATACGCAGTATTTT. Translated, it gives CASSDRERSDTQYF.

CDR3 in amino acids: CATLGLAGGSRVQFF. The CDR3 nucleotides are TGTGCCACCTTAGGACTAGCGGGGGGGAGTCGGGTGCAGTTCTTC. The chain combines TRBV27 with TRBJ2-1, with 15 bases lining up with TRBD2. V shed 10 bases, J shed 12 bases, and the junction held 13 bases outside the gene matches. The germline gives CDR1 MNHEY, CDR2 SMNVEV (reference sequence). CDR3 size: 15 residues.

V usage is TRBV7-8 and J usage is TRBJ2-7, with D possibly being TRBD2 (6 bases). The CDR3 is 15 amino acids. CDR1 is SGHVS, CDR2 FQNEAQ, per germline. The V end was cut by 3 bases, the J end by 4 bases, with 16 bases between. This chain's CDR3 is CASSLGGAGLYEQYF. The CDR3 DNA follows: TGTGCCAGCAGCTTGGGCGGGGCGGGGCTGTACGAGCAGTACTTC.

The sample holds a few counts of this clone. The chain has TRBV29-1 and TRBJ1-1; TRBD1 is a possible D gene (6 bases). This CDR3 has 13 amino acids. V lost 5 bases and J 4 bases, leaving 14 bases between the germline ends. Germline CDR1 is SQVTM and CDR2 is ANQGSEA. The CDR3 DNA is TGCAGCGTTATAAAAGGGGGGGCCACTGAAGCTTTCTTT. Its protein is CSVIKGGATEAFF.

V and J are TRBV5-1 and TRBJ1-6, with 7 bases aligning to TRBD1. This CDR3 spans 15 amino acids. Germline V lookup: CDR1 SGHRS, CDR2 YFSETQ. With 3 bases clipped from V and 10 bases from J, the junction kept 10 bases outside the gene matches. The CDR3 DNA reads as TGCGCCAGCAGCTCTCGGACAGGAGGATTCTCACCCCTCCACTTT. Protein: CASSSRTGGFSPLHF.

V and J are TRBV6-5 and TRBJ1-3; D gene ambiguous. Germline CDR1 is MNHEY and CDR2 is SVGAGI. The CDR3 length is 13 residues. The V and J ends lost 7 bases and 5 bases respectively, with 12 bases between them. The DNA for the CDR3 is TGTGCCAGCATTCCTCGGGGTAGAAACACCATATATTTT. Its translation is CASIPRGRNTIYF.

V usage is TRBV4-2 and J usage is TRBJ2-7; no clear D gene. The germline V gene has CDR1 LGHNA and CDR2 YNFKEQ. Trimming cost V 1 base and J 6 bases, with 10 bases left between them. This CDR3 is built from 13 residues. The CDR3 DNA is TGTGCCAGCAGCCAAGTGTCTTGGGGCGAGCAGTACTTC. Protein sequence: CASSQVSWGEQYF.

The chain joins TRBV25-1 to TRBJ1-1; 9 positions match TRBD1. CDR1 is MGHDK, CDR2 SYGVNS, per germline. This CDR3 region has 15 residues. Trimming removed 3 bases from V and 1 base from J; junction bases left unmatched: 3. The CDR3 is CASSDWGQGNTEAFF. The CDR3 DNA sequence: TGTGCCAGCAGTGATTGGGGACAGGGGAACACTGAAGCTTTCTTT.

J is TRBJ1-6 and V is TRBV7-2; D remains ambiguous. Trimming left V 5 bases short and J 14 bases short, with 13 bases between. CDR1 is SGHTA and CDR2 is FQGNSA in the germline V gene. The CDR3 extends over 12 amino acids. CDR3 region: CASSPTPPSLHF. CDR3 in DNA: TGTGCCAGCAGCCCTACGCCGCCTTCCCTCCACTTT.